This TCR beta chain is drawn from a study of shared clonotypes between healthy human individuals. CD8 cells classed as naive were CD45RO-negative and positively selected for CCR7, excluding terminally differentiated effector memory CD45RA+ cells. The CDR3 covers 13 residues. Between the trimmed V and J ends, which lost 2 bases and 3 bases, there was a span of 10 bases. Germline CDR1 SQVTM, CDR2 ANQGSEA. The assay was immunoSEQ multiplex PCR, and TCRdb's table has in-frame clones only and misses some. The data show about 2.1 million clones, with 85% to 95% seen just once and around 1.7% held by the top ten.

The chain is built from TRBV29-1 and TRBJ1-1; D remains ambiguous. The clonotype originates from a man between 18 and 29 years old in good health. Some clones in this sample may be carry-over from other donors' samples. Sequenced: naive CD8+ T cells from PBMCs. In nucleotides, the CDR3 is TGCAGCGTTGAAAAACGGGATTACACTGAAGCTTTCTTT. It is translated as CSVEKRDYTEAFF.